These T cell receptor beta chains were read from a single sample in a study of T cells in Graves' hyperthyroidism and ophthalmopathy. TCRdb passed the multiplex PCR reads through MiXCR, listing each CDR3 protein once. The sample contains more than 300,000 distinct CDR3 sequences, approximately 18% of which appear only once. The sequenced sample consisted of blood. The receptors here all came from a man aged 18 to 29 with Graves' ophthalmopathy. Each CDR3 is given with its conserved first and last residue. D genes are given only for firm matches. Expanded clones are given a class, and other clones once, few, many or no size at all.

TRBJ2-3 TRBV6-2/TRBV6-3 few TRBD2 TGTGCCAGCGGGGGGGTCCACACAGATACGCAGTATTTT CASGGVHTDTQYF
TRBJ1-1 TRBV19 few - TGTGCCAGTAGTATTGGTAGGGGACAAACCTCTGAAGCTTTCTTT CASSIGRGQTSEAFF
TRBJ1-2 TRBV12-3/TRBV12-4 many - TGTGCCAGCAGTTTATGGACTGCCTATGGCTACACCTTC CASSLWTAYGYTF
TRBJ1-4 TRBV4-1 few TRBD1 TGCGCCAGCAGCCAAGATAGGACAGGGGGCGCGGGGGAAAAACTGTTTTTT CASSQDRTGGAGEKLFF
TRBJ2-6 TRBV6-5 - - TGTGCCAGCAAGCTCTCTGGGGCCAACGTCCTGACTTTC CASKLSGANVLTF
TRBJ2-5 TRBV5-6 - - TGTGCCACCGCCCCTGGGGGAGAAGAGACCCAGTACTTC CATAPGGEETQYF
TRBJ2-2 TRBV5-5 - TRBD2 TGTGCCAGCAGCCTCTATAGCGGGGCGAACACCGGGGAGCTGTTTTTT CASSLYSGANTGELFF
TRBJ2-3 TRBV5-6 many TRBD1 TGTGCCAGCAGGACCCGACAGGGTGCAGATACGCAGTATTTT CASRTRQGADTQYF
TRBJ2-4 TRBV6-2/TRBV6-3 - - TGTGCCAGCAGTTACCCGAACAGATCCAAAAACATTCAGTACTTC CASSYPNRSKNIQYF
TRBJ2-1 TRBV20-1 few TRBD2 TGCGGTGCTAGATCCGGGACTACGAAAAACAATGAGCAGTTCTTC CGARSGTTKNNEQFF
TRBJ1-1 TRBV5-4 many - TGTGCCAGCAGCCTAACACCGGTCTTGAACACTGAAGCTTTCTTT CASSLTPVLNTEAFF
TRBJ2-5 TRBV10-3 - TRBD2 TGTGCCATCAACTCGGGGGGGCCCGAGACCCAGTACTTC CAINSGGPETQYF
TRBJ1-2 TRBV2 many TRBD1 TGTGCCAGCAGAGAAGACAGGGTTGCGCATGGCTACACCTTC CASREDRVAHGYTF
TRBJ1-1 TRBV20-1 few - TGCAGTGCTAGAGATCGGCAGGGTGGTGGTGAAGCTTTCTTT CSARDRQGGGEAFF
TRBJ2-5 TRBV6-1 - - TGTGCCAGCAGCATGACAGGGGAGGGGACCCAGTACTTC CASSMTGEGTQYF
TRBJ1-4 TRBV7-8 many TRBD1 TGTGCCAGCAGCTTAGGGACAGGGGGCAATGAAAAACTGTTTTTT CASSLGTGGNEKLFF
TRBJ1-1 TRBV18 many - TGTGCCAGCTCACCACTTGGTCCTCAAGGAACTGAAGCTTTCTTT CASSPLGPQGTEAFF
TRBJ1-1 TRBV7-9 many - TGTGCCAGCAGCCCGACGGGGGACACTGAAGCTTTCTTT CASSPTGDTEAFF
TRBJ2-7 TRBV7-9 - - TGTGCCAGCAGCTTAGAAGGGACTTTAGCCCTCGAGCAGTACTTC CASSLEGTLALEQYF
TRBJ1-4 TRBV9 - TRBD1 TGTGCCAGCAGCGCAGGGGGCGCTTTGGCTAATGAAAAACTGTTTTTT CASSAGGALANEKLFF
TRBJ2-5 TRBV12-3/TRBV12-4 few - TGTGCCAGCAGTTCATTCCGCGTTGCGCCCACCCAAGAGACCCAGTACTTC CASSSFRVAPTQETQYF
TRBJ2-3 TRBV20-1 many TRBD1 TGCAGTGCTAGAGAGACAGGGGAAGATACGCAGTATTTT CSARETGEDTQYF
TRBJ1-2 TRBV7-9 - - TGTGCCAGCAGCCGGGGTGGACCTGGCTATGGCTACACCTTC CASSRGGPGYGYTF
TRBJ2-1 TRBV24-1 - TRBD1 TGTGCCACCAGTGATTACCCTCCAGGGGGTTCGGATTCCTACAATGAGCAGTTCTTC CATSDYPPGGSDSYNEQFF
TRBJ1-5 TRBV6-2/TRBV6-3 - - TGTGCCAGCAGTGTTAACCCCCTTCGGGGGGGCAGGATTATCAGCAATCAGCCCCAGCATTTT CASSVNPLRGGRIISNQPQHF
TRBJ1-1 TRBV20-1 many - TGCAGTGCTAGAGATCAGGGGCCTGAAGCTTTCTTT CSARDQGPEAFF
TRBJ1-2 TRBV4-1 few - TGCGCCAGCACCCTCAGAGGCGGTGCTAACTATGGCTACACCTTC CASTLRGGANYGYTF
TRBJ2-4 TRBV2 many - TGTGCCAGCAGTGAATTAGGACTGACCAAAAACATTCAGTACTTC CASSELGLTKNIQYF
TRBJ2-3 TRBV7-3 - TRBD2 TGTGCCAGCAGCTACAGCGGGGGGGCCTCAGATACGCAGTATTTT CASSYSGGASDTQYF
TRBJ2-2 TRBV5-5 - TRBD1 TGTGCCAGCACCCCGGACAGGGTTATCGGGGAGCTGTTTTTT CASTPDRVIGELFF
TRBJ2-3 TRBV9 many TRBD2 TGTGCCAGCAGCGTAGCTGTCGGGCTAGCGGGGGGCGGAGATACGCAGTATTTT CASSVAVGLAGGGDTQYF
TRBJ1-2 TRBV2 many - TGTGCCAGCAGTCTGAACAGGGATTGGGGCTATGGCTACACCTTC CASSLNRDWGYGYTF
TRBJ2-1 TRBV16 - TRBD1 TGTGCCAGCAGCCAATCGACCGGACAGGGGAATGAGCAGTTCTTC CASSQSTGQGNEQFF
TRBJ1-2 TRBV20-1 - - TGCAGTGCGCGGCCAACAGAAAACTATGGCTACACCTTC CSARPTENYGYTF
TRBJ2-7 TRBV20-1 many TRBD1 TGCAGTGCTACTGACAGGGTCTACGAGCAGTACTTC CSATDRVYEQYF
TRBJ1-2 TRBV6-1 - TRBD1 TGTGCCAGCCGCCAGACAGGGCTAGATGGCTACACCTTC CASRQTGLDGYTF
TRBJ2-6 TRBV2 - TRBD1 TGTGCCAGCCTGAATAACAGGGGAAACAACGTCCTGACTTTC CASLNNRGNNVLTF
TRBJ1-6 TRBV28 many TRBD1 TGTGCCAGCAGTTTACCCTTGACAGGGAATTCACCCCTCCACTTT CASSLPLTGNSPLHF
TRBJ1-4 TRBV12-3/TRBV12-4 - - TGTGCCAGCAGACTTGACAGCTTAAATAATGAAAAACTGTTTTTT CASRLDSLNNEKLFF
TRBJ1-2 TRBV4-3 - - TGCGCCAGCAGCCAGCCTGGGATTAACTATGGCTACACCTTC CASSQPGINYGYTF